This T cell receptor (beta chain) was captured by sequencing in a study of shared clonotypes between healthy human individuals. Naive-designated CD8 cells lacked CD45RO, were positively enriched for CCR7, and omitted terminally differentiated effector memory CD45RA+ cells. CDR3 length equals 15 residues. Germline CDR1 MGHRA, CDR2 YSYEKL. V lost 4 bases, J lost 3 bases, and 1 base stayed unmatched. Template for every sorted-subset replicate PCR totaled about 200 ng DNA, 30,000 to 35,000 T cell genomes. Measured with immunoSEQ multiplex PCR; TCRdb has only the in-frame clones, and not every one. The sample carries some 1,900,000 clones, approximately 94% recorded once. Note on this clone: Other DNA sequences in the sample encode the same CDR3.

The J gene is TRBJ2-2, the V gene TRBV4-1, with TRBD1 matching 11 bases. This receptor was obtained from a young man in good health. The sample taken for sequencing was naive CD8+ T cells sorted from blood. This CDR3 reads CASSRTGGYTGELFF. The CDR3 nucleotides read TGCGCCAGCAGCCGGACAGGGGGCTACACCGGGGAGCTGTTTTTT.